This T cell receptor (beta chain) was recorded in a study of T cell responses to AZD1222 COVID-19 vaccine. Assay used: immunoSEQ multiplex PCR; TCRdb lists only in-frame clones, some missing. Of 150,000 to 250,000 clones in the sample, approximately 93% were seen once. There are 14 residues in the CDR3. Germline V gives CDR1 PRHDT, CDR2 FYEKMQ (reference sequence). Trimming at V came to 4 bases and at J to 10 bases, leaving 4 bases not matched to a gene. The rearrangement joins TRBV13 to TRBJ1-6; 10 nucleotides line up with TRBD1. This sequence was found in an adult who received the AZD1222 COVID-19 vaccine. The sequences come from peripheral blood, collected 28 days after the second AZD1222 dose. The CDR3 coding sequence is TGTGCCAGCAGCTCAACGGACAGGGGGTCACCCCTCCACTTT. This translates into CASSSTDRGSPLHF.